This T cell receptor beta chain was recorded in a study of control samples from healthy donors and cancer patients. The data were produced by immunoSEQ multiplex PCR, yet TCRdb's version contains in-frame clones alone and is incomplete. Of tens of thousands of clones listed, roughly 87% were seen once; the top ten hold over 3.5%. Germline V gene sequence: CDR1 SGHTA, CDR2 FQGTGA. The ends were cut back, 6 bases at V and 5 bases at J, with 16 bases in the middle. The CDR3 contains 15 residues. Source material: blood. The clonotype comes from a woman aged 45-59 years in good health. The chain couples TRBV7-3 to TRBJ2-2; D might be TRBD1 or TRBD2, each matching 5 bases. The CDR3 nucleotides are TGTGCCAGCAGTCCGGGGCTCGGGGCAACCGGGGAGCTGTTTTTT. As protein: CASSPGLGATGELFF.